These T cell receptor beta chains were read from a single sample in a study of blood T cell repertoires in COVID-19. TCRdb's copy holds only in-frame clones and misses some; the assay was immunoSEQ multiplex PCR. The sample contains almost 250,000 clones, approximately 90% of which appear only once. The sample consisted of PBMCs or T cells enriched from blood (not recorded which). The source of these receptors is a young woman who had recovered from COVID-19. The CDR3 runs from the conserved cysteine through the conserved F or W. A D gene is named only where the DNA matches it firmly. The size field is filled for only some rows; it gives once, few, many or a size class.

TRBV7-3	TRBJ2-2	.	once	TGTGCCAGCAGCTTTTCCAGGGACACCGGGGAGCTGTTTTTT	CASSFSRDTGELFF
TRBV5-6	TRBJ1-3	TRBD1	.	TGTGCCAGCAGCTTCGGGACAGGGGGCTCTGGAAACACCATATATTTT	CASSFGTGGSGNTIYF
TRBV18	TRBJ2-4	TRBD2	once	TGTGCCAGCTCACCAAATCCCAGCGGGAGGGACGCCAAAAACATTCAGTACTTC	CASSPNPSGRDAKNIQYF
TRBV19	TRBJ1-1	.	.	TGTGCCAGTAGCCCAGGGAGGGCCTTCGCTTTCTTT	CASSPGRAFAFF
TRBV27	TRBJ2-7	TRBD1	.	TGTGCCAGCAGTTCGACAGGGTTTCGGTACGAGCAGTACTTC	CASSSTGFRYEQYF
TRBV5-1	TRBJ2-4	.	many	TGCGCCAGCAGCTTGGACAGTGCCAAAAACATTCAGTACTTC	CASSLDSAKNIQYF
TRBV27	TRBJ1-1	TRBD1	.	TGTGCCAGCAGTCCTGGGACAGTCTTCTTTATGAACACTGAAGCTTTCTTT	CASSPGTVFFMNTEAFF
TRBV29-1	TRBJ1-1	TRBD1	.	TGCAGCGCCAGTACAGGGGCTGGACGTACTGAAGCTTTCTTT	CSASTGAGRTEAFF
TRBV28	TRBJ1-1	TRBD1	once	TGTGCCAGCAGTGTGCCAGGACAGGGAACCACTGAAGCTTTCTTT	CASSVPGQGTTEAFF
TRBV3-1/TRBV3-2	TRBJ2-5	TRBD2	.	TGTGCCAGCAGCCAAGAGGGAGGGTTGGAGACCCAGTACTTC	CASSQEGGLETQYF
TRBV6-5	TRBJ2-7	.	once	TGTGCCAGCAGTTACAGCGGGACACAGGGGGGGCAATTC	CASSYSGTQGGQF
TRBV3-1/TRBV3-2	TRBJ2-1	TRBD2	.	TGTGCCAGCAGCCAAAAGCTAGCGGAAATTTACAATGAGCAGTTCTTC	CASSQKLAEIYNEQFF
TRBV19	TRBJ2-1	.	few	TGTGCCAGTAGTCGGGCTAGCACGCATGAGCAGTTCTTC	CASSRASTHEQFF
TRBV30	TRBJ2-7	.	few	TGTGCCTTTAGCGGAGGGAGCTCCTACGAGCAGTACTTC	CAFSGGSSYEQYF
TRBV28	TRBJ1-1	TRBD1	.	TGTGCCAGCAGTCTTCGCCGGGACAGGGGGCCGGTTGAGTTTAGGACTGAAGCTTTCTTT	CASSLRRDRGPVEFRTEAFF
TRBV7-3	TRBJ2-7	.	few	TGTGCCAGCAGCATACAGGGATCTCGGGAGCAGTACTTC	CASSIQGSREQYF
TRBV2	TRBJ2-3	.	.	TGTGCCAGCAGTCGACTGTCAACCTACACAGATACGCAGTATTTT	CASSRLSTYTDTQYF
TRBV7-8	TRBJ1-2	.	.	TGTGCCAGCAGCTTAGCCCCCAGATCTAACTATGGCTACACCTTC	CASSLAPRSNYGYTF
TRBV24-1	TRBJ1-1	.	once	TGTGCCACCAGTGATTCACCGGGGGATTACACTGAAGCTTTCTTT	CATSDSPGDYTEAFF
TRBV6-4	TRBJ2-7	TRBD1	.	TGTGCCACTGGAGAGGACAGGTCAGCCTACGAGCAGTACTTC	CATGEDRSAYEQYF
TRBV15	TRBJ1-4	.	.	TGTGCCACCAGCAGAGATGTCGGGTCTAATGAAAAACTGTTTTTT	CATSRDVGSNEKLFF
TRBV7-2	TRBJ2-7	TRBD2	once	TGTGCCAGCAGCTTCGCAGAGACTAGCGGGAGGAGCTCCTACGAGCAGTACTTC	CASSFAETSGRSSYEQYF
TRBV5-1	TRBJ2-5	.	.	TGCGCCAGCAGCCGGGCCACCCTTCCAGGGGAGACCCAGTACTTC	CASSRATLPGETQYF
TRBV5-1	TRBJ1-2	TRBD1	.	TGCGCCAGCAGCTTGGAAGACAGGGGATTGTATGGCTACACCTTC	CASSLEDRGLYGYTF
TRBV29-1	TRBJ2-2	TRBD1	.	TGCAGCGTTGAGGTGTGGACAGGGCCTAACACCGGGGAGCTGTTTTTT	CSVEVWTGPNTGELFF
TRBV5-6	TRBJ1-3	TRBD1	.	TGTGCCAGCAGCTGGGGACAGTCCAACTCTGGAAACACCATATATTTT	CASSWGQSNSGNTIYF
TRBV28	TRBJ2-7	.	once	TGTGCCAGCAGTCCCTCTCCGTATTTCGGGTCGAGCTCCTACGAGCAGTACTTC	CASSPSPYFGSSSYEQYF
TRBV28	TRBJ1-5	.	.	TGTGCCAGCAGTCTCCCGGTTGACAGACCCAATCAGCCCCAGCATTTT	CASSLPVDRPNQPQHF
TRBV28	TRBJ1-1	.	.	TGTGCCAGCAGTCTTTATAAGGGGGGGTTGAACACTGAAGCTTTCTTT	CASSLYKGGLNTEAFF
TRBV6-2/TRBV6-3	TRBJ1-3	.	few	TGTGCCAGCAGCATGGGGGGACTCGGAAACACCATATATTTT	CASSMGGLGNTIYF
TRBV28	TRBJ2-6	.	.	TGTGCCAGCAGTGGGAGGCCTGTGGCCAACGTCCTGACTTTC	CASSGRPVANVLTF
TRBV25-1	TRBJ1-2	TRBD1	.	TGTGCCAGCAGCCCGGGACAGGGCATCAGTGGCTACACCTTC	CASSPGQGISGYTF
TRBV15	TRBJ2-3	.	.	TGTGCCACCAGCAAGGGACTCCGGGGCACAGATACGCAGTATTTT	CATSKGLRGTDTQYF
TRBV7-2	TRBJ1-2	TRBD1	.	TGTGCCAGCAGCAACAGGGGGGAAGGTGGCTACACCTTC	CASSNRGEGGYTF
TRBV27	TRBJ2-2	TRBD2	.	TGTGCCAGCAGTTCCCGGACTAGTCTGAACACCGGGGAGCTGTTTTTT	CASSSRTSLNTGELFF
TRBV7-9	TRBJ1-1	.	.	TGTGCCAGCAGCTCAGGGTATATGAACACTGAAGCTTTCTTT	CASSSGYMNTEAFF
TRBV28	TRBJ1-1	TRBD1	.	TGTGCCAGCAGTCCCCCTCCGGGACAGGGTGAAGCTTTCTTT	CASSPPPGQGEAFF
TRBV19	TRBJ1-2	.	.	TGTGCCAGTAGGAGACAGCTCGGAAGTCACTATGGCTACACCTTC	CASRRQLGSHYGYTF
TRBV9	TRBJ1-5	TRBD1	.	TGTGCCAGCAGCGTGGGGGGACAGCCCAATCAGCCCCAGCATTTT	CASSVGGQPNQPQHF
TRBV28	TRBJ1-6	TRBD1	.	TGTGCCAGCAGTTCTGGACAGGGGTTAGAATCACCCCTCCACTTT	CASSSGQGLESPLHF
TRBV28	TRBJ1-2	.	.	TGTGCCAGCATAGGGGGGAGGGACATCGGTCTCTATGGCTACACCTTC	CASIGGRDIGLYGYTF
TRBV19	TRBJ1-5	TRBD1	once	TGTGCCAGTAGGCTACAGGGGTTTGGGCCCCAGCATTTT	CASRLQGFGPQHF
TRBV19	TRBJ1-6	.	.	TGTGCCAGTAGTATAGCAGTCGTGACAGCTAATTCACCCCTCCACTTT	CASSIAVVTANSPLHF